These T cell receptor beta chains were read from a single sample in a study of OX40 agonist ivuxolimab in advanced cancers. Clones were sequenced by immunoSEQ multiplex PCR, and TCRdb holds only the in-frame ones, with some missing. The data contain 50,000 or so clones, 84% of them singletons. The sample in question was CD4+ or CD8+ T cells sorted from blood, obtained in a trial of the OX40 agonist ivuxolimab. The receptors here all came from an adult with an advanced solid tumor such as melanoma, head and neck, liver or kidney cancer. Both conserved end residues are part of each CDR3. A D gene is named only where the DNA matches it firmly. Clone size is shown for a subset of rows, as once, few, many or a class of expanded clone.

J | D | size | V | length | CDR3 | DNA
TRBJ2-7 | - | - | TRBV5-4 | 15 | CASSLAGTSRGEQYF | TGTGCCAGCAGCTTGGCCGGGACTTCCAGGGGGGAGCAGTACTTC
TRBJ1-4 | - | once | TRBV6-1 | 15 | CASSAQGITNEKLFF | TGTGCCAGCAGTGCACAGGGTATAACTAATGAAAAACTGTTTTTT
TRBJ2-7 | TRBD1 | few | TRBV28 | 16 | CASSPQGARGNYEQYF | TGTGCCAGCAGTCCACAGGGGGCGAGGGGAAATTACGAGCAGTACTTC
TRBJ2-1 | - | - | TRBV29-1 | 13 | CSVGQTSYNEQFF | TGCAGCGTTGGACAGACTTCCTACAATGAGCAGTTCTTC
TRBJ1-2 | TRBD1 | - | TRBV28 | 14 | CASRSNQGASGYTF | TGTGCCAGCAGGTCGAATCAGGGGGCCTCTGGCTACACCTTC
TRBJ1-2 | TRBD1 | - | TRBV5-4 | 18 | CASSTLRPLGQGFYGYTF | TGTGCCAGCAGCACGTTACGACCCTTGGGACAGGGGTTTTATGGCTACACCTTC
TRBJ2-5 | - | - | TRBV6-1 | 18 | CASSEGIAGAQLGETQYF | TGTGCCAGCAGTGAGGGAATTGCGGGGGCCCAGCTAGGAGAGACCCAGTACTTC
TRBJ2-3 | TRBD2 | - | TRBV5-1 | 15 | CASSLLVGTSHTQYF | TGCGCCAGCAGCTTGCTCGTGGGGACTAGTCATACGCAGTATTTT
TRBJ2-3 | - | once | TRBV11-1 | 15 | CASSPGTSEVDTQYF | TGTGCCAGCAGCCCCGGGACTTCCGAGGTGGATACGCAGTATTTT
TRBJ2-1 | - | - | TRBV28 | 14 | CASSSESIPHEQFF | TGTGCCAGCAGTTCAGAGTCTATACCCCATGAGCAGTTCTTC
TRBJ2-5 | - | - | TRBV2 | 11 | CASRYQETQYF | TGTGCCAGCAGGTACCAAGAGACCCAGTACTTC
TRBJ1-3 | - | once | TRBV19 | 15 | CASTWERRTGNTIYF | TGTGCCAGTACCTGGGAAAGACGTACCGGAAACACCATATATTTT
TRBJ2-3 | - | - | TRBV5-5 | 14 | CASSLGLAGDTQYF | TGTGCCAGCAGCTTGGGTCTAGCCGGAGATACGCAGTATTTT
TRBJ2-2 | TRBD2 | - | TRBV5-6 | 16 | CASSPRGGLNTGELFF | TGTGCCAGCAGCCCGCGGGGGGGGTTGAACACCGGGGAGCTGTTTTTT
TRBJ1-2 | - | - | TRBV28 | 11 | CASSFKYGYTF | TGTGCCAGCAGTTTTAAGTATGGCTACACCTTC
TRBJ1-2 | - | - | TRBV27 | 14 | CASSPSESRTGYTF | TGTGCCAGCAGCCCAAGTGAGTCCCGCACGGGCTACACCTTC
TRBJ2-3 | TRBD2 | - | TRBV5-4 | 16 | CASSLGTSGGLSSQYF | TGTGCCAGCAGCCTCGGGACTAGCGGGGGCCTCAGTTCGCAGTATTTT
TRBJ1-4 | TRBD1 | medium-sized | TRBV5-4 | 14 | CASSLQGTNEKLFF | TGTGCCAGCAGCTTACAGGGGACTAATGAAAAACTGTTTTTT
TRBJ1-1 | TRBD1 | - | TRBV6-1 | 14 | CASREQGAGTEAFF | TGTGCCAGCAGAGAACAGGGGGCCGGGACTGAAGCTTTCTTT
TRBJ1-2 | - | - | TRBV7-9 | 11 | CASSSEYGYTF | TGTGCCAGCAGCTCCGAGTATGGCTACACCTTC
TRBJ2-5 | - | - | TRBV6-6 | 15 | CASSYAGQEGETQYF | TGTGCCAGCAGTTACGCAGGTCAGGAGGGAGAGACCCAGTACTTC
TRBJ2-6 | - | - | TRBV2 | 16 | CASSSGTSSGANVLTF | TGTGCCAGCAGTTCCGGGACATCTTCTGGGGCCAACGTCCTGACTTTC
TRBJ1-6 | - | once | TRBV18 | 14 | CASSLQEFNSPLHF | TGTGCCAGCTCACTACAGGAGTTCAATTCACCCCTCCACTTT
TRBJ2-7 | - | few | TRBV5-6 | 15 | CASTGLRGPPYEQYF | TGTGCCAGCACCGGTTTACGGGGCCCACCCTACGAGCAGTACTTC
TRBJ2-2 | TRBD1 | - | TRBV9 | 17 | CASSWGTGGSNTGELFF | TGTGCCAGCAGCTGGGGGACAGGGGGCTCAAACACCGGGGAGCTGTTTTTT
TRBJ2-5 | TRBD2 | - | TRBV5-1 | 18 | CASSPGLAGVSSKETQYF | TGCGCCAGCAGCCCCGGACTAGCGGGAGTATCCAGTAAAGAGACCCAGTACTTC
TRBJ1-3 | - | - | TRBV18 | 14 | CASSPPYSGNTIYF | TGTGCCAGCTCACCACCGTACTCTGGAAACACCATATATTTT
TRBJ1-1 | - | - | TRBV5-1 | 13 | CASTLEARGEAFF | TGCGCCAGCACCCTGGAGGCCCGCGGTGAAGCTTTCTTT
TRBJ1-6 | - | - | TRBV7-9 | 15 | CASSLLGESNSPLHF | TGTGCCAGCAGCTTACTAGGCGAGTCCAATTCACCCCTCCACTTT
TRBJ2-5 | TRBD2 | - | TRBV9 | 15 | CASSVLGLAEETQYF | TGTGCCAGCAGCGTCTTGGGACTAGCGGAAGAGACCCAGTACTTC
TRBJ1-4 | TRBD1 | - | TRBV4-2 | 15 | CVSSQGWQGGEKLFF | TGTGTCAGCAGCCAAGGGTGGCAGGGGGGTGAAAAACTGTTTTTT
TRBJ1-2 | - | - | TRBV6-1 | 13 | CASKGGQDYGYTF | TGTGCCAGCAAGGGGGGGCAAGACTATGGCTACACCTTC
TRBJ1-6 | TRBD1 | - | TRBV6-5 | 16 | CASSYLTGAANSPLHF | TGTGCCAGCAGTTACCTGACAGGGGCCGCCAATTCACCCCTCCACTTT
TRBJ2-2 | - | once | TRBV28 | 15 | CASRRRGTNTGELFF | TGTGCCAGCAGACGCAGGGGTACGAACACCGGGGAGCTGTTTTTT
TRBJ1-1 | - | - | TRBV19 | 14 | CASGEERWRPEAFF | TGTGCCAGTGGGGAGGAGCGGTGGAGACCTGAAGCTTTCTTT
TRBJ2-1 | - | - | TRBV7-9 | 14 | CASSLDWGENEQFF | TGTGCCAGCAGCTTAGACTGGGGGGAAAATGAGCAGTTCTTC
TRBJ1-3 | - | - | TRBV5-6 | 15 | CASSFRRELGNTIYF | TGTGCCAGCAGCTTTCGACGGGAGCTCGGAAACACCATATATTTT
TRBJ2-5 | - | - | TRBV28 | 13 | CASLRRSQETQYF | TGTGCCAGCCTCAGGAGGAGCCAAGAGACCCAGTACTTC
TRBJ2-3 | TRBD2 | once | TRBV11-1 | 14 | CASSSQRGSDTQYF | TGTGCCAGCAGCTCACAGCGGGGGTCAGATACGCAGTATTTT
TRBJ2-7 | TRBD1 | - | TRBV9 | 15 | CASSAGIAGGHEQYF | TGTGCCAGCAGCGCCGGAATAGCAGGGGGCCACGAGCAGTACTTC
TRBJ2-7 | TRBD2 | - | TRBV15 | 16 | CATSRALAGISYEQYF | TGTGCCACCAGCAGGGCTCTAGCGGGCATCTCCTACGAGCAGTACTTC
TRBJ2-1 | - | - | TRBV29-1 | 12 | CSVAQSNNEQFF | TGCAGCGTTGCACAGAGCAACAATGAGCAGTTCTTC
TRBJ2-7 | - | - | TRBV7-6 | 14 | CASSLSGNSYEQYF | TGTGCCAGCAGCCTCAGCGGCAACTCCTACGAGCAGTACTTC
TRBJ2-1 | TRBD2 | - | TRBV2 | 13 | CASRASGNNEQFF | TGTGCCAGCAGAGCCAGCGGGAACAATGAGCAGTTCTTC
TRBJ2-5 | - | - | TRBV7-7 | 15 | CASSPQTGPQETQYF | TGTGCTAGCAGCCCGCAGACAGGACCACAAGAGACCCAGTACTTC
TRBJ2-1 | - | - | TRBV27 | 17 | CASSSPTGARLYNEQFF | TGTGCCAGCAGCTCCCCGACCGGGGCCCGCCTCTACAATGAGCAGTTCTTC
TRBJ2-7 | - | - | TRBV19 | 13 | CASSPRQPYEQYF | TGTGCCAGTAGTCCAAGACAGCCCTACGAGCAGTACTTC
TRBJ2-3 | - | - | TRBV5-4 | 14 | CASSLSGSTDTQYF | TGTGCCAGCAGCTTGAGCGGTAGCACAGATACGCAGTATTTT
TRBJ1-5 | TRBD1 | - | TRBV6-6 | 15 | CASIAGTGENQPQHF | TGTGCCAGCATCGCCGGGACAGGGGAGAATCAGCCCCAGCATTTT